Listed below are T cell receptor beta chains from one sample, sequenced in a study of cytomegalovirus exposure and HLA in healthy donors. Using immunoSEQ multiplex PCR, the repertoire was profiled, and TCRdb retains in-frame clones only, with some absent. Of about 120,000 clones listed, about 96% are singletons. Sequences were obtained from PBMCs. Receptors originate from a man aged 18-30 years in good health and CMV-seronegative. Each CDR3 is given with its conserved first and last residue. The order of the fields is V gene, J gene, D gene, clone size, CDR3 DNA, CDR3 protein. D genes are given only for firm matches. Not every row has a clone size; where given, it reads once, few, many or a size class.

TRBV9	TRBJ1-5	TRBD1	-	TGTGCCAGCAGCGCCACAGGGGAGGCTCAGCCCCAGCATTTT	CASSATGEAQPQHF
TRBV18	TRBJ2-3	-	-	TGTGCCAGCTCACCACCGGTAGACACAGATACGCAGTATTTT	CASSPPVDTDTQYF
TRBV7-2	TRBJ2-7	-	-	TGTGCCAGCAGCTACGTAGGACAGAGCTCCTACGAGCAGTACTTC	CASSYVGQSSYEQYF
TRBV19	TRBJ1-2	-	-	TGTGCCAGTAGTCCCGGGACATCACACGGCTACACCTTC	CASSPGTSHGYTF
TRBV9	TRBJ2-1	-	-	TGTGCCAGCAGCGCCCACGGGACTTACAATGAGCAGTTCTTC	CASSAHGTYNEQFF
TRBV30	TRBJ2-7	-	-	TGTGCCTGGAGTGTAGCCCTAGCTAACGAGCAGTACTTC	CAWSVALANEQYF
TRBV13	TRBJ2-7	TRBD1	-	TGTGCCAGCAGCTTCGGGACAGAGGGGTACGAGCAGTACTTC	CASSFGTEGYEQYF
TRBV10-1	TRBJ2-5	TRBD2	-	TGCGCCAGGGGCCCTAGCGGGAGTCGGGAGACCCAGTACTTC	CARGPSGSRETQYF
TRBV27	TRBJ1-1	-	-	TGTGCCAGCAGTTCCCCGGGATGGGACACTGAAGCTTTCTTT	CASSSPGWDTEAFF
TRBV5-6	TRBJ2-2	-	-	TGTGCCAGCAGCTTGGAGCCGGGGACCGGGGAGCTGTTTTTT	CASSLEPGTGELFF
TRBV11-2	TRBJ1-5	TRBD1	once	TGTGCCAGCAGCTCCGGGACAGGGAGTAGTTCTCATCAGCCCCAGCATTTT	CASSSGTGSSSHQPQHF
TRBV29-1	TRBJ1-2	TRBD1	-	TGCAGCGTTGAAGGACAGGGGGCGGGTGGCTACACCTTC	CSVEGQGAGGYTF
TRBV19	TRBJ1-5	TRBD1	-	TGTGCCAGTAGATTGGCTGGGACAGGGGTCCAGCCCCAGCATTTT	CASRLAGTGVQPQHF
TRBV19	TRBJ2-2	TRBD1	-	TGTGCCAGTAGAGTAGGGACAGGGGTGGCCGGGGAGCTGTTTTTT	CASRVGTGVAGELFF
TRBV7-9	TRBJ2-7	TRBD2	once	TGTGCCAGCAGCTTAAGCGGGGGCTCCTACGAGCAGTACTTC	CASSLSGGSYEQYF
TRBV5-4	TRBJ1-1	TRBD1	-	TGTGCCAGCAGCAAGGGACAGGGGGCTGAAGCTTTCTTT	CASSKGQGAEAFF
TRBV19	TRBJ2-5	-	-	TGTGCCAGTAGTATCCGGACAGCCCTGCAAGAGACCCAGTACTTC	CASSIRTALQETQYF
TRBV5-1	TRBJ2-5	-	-	TGCGCCAGCAGCGTAGCACCGGGAGCGGAAGAGACCCAGTACTTC	CASSVAPGAEETQYF
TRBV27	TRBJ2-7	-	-	TGTGCCAGCAGTTTACTTGGCCACGAGCAGTACTTC	CASSLLGHEQYF
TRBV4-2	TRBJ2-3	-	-	TGTGCCAGCAGCCAAGAACCGGGATTTAGCACAGATACGCAGTATTTT	CASSQEPGFSTDTQYF